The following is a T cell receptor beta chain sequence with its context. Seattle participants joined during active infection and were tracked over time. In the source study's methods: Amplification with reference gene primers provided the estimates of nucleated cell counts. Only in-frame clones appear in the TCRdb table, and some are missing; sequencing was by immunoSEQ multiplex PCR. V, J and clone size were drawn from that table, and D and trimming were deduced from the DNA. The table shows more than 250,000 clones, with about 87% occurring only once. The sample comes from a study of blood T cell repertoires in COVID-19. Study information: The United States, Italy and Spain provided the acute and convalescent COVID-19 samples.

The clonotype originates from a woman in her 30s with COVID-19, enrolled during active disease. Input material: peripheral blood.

DNA for the CDR3: TGTGCCAGCAGTGACTCCCCCACAGGGCTTTATGGCTACACCTTC. It encodes CASSDSPTGLYGYTF. The chain links TRBV6-4 to TRBJ1-2; D is perhaps TRBD1 (6 bases). The CDR3 spans 15 residues. CDR1 is MRHNA and CDR2 is SNTAGT in the germline V gene. Trimming stripped 0 bases from V and 5 bases from J, with 13 bases between.